This T cell receptor (beta chain) was recorded in a study of patients with pleural tuberculosis. TCRdb reanalysed the reads using MiXCR and keeps one entry per CDR3 protein. The table lists approximately 50,000 distinct CDR3 sequences, less than 9.5% of them singletons, with about a sixth in the top ten. CDR1 and CDR2 from the germline V gene are MNHEY and SMNVEV (reference sequence). The ends lost 5 bases at V and 4 bases at J; junction bases unmatched: 3. This CDR3 region has 14 residues. The sample holds many counts of this clonotype. This chain uses TRBV27 with TRBJ1-5; 9 bases agree with TRBD1. The source of this sequence is a human donor with pleural tuberculosis. CDR3 amino acids: CASSRGQGNQPQHF. CDR3 DNA: TGTGCCAGCAGTCGCGGACAGGGGAATCAGCCCCAGCATTTT.